The T cell receptor (beta chain) under discussion was sequenced for a study of blood T cell repertoires in COVID-19 (dated by TCRdb to 2018 to 2021). Study-level background: Collaborator samples came from the United States, Italy and Spain and covered acute and convalescent phases of COVID-19. The prospective study material was composed of cDNA or gDNA derived from T cells, B-cell-depleted T cells, or PBMCs. Subjects who had been exposed to COVID-19, were actively infected with it, or had recovered from it provided the deeply sampled blood TCRbeta repertoires that made up the dataset. A freely available public database, intended as a resource for researchers studying the immune response to SARS-CoV-2, is where the repertoires were released. The samples were drawn from two sources: the first 160 participants of the ongoing ImmuneRACE study, and 1,200 or so subjects contributed by 6 global collaborators. Nearly every sample came with metadata listing a de-identified subject ID, COVID-19 status, age in years and sex. Where HLA class I and class II types were available, the types were taken from metadata supplied by the sample provider, not from assay-based typing. The study at large found these results: The amount of clinical and demographic metadata varied by source and participant and was provided uncurated.

TCRbeta CDR3 regions were amplified from genomic DNA using the immunoSEQ Assay, a bias-controlled multiplex PCR. Under the source paper's analysis protocol: The number of nucleated cells in each sample was estimated from the amplification of reference gene primers within the assay. To quantify the absolute abundance of each unique TCRbeta CDR3 rearrangement, sequence reads were collapsed and filtered. For each sample, productive Simpson clonality was calculated by taking the square root of Simpson's diversity index across productive rearrangements. The table comes from immuneACCESS by way of TCRdb, which keeps in-frame sequences with V and J called. Part of the clones is missing from these tables; in studies checked, under half for an unresolved V gene and the rest for unknown reasons. V and J calls and clone size come straight from that table; D and trimming were deduced from the DNA. This sample is represented by approximately 210,000 clones; about 88% of them were singletons. The ten biggest clones cover roughly 2% of the sample.

Collaborating institutions collected whole blood in K2EDTA tubes following their own protocols. For TCRbeta analysis, collaborators shipped samples as frozen whole blood, isolated PBMCs, or DNA extracted from either of those sample types. Taken from cysteine to phenylalanine, the CDR3 has 13 residues. The read is trimmed to its CDR3 DNA, 39 bases read in frame from base 1. The V end loses 3 bases and the J end loses 7 bases, and a stretch of 12 bases separates them. On this clone: Its binding antigen is unknown. No per-base quality is available; no much larger clone lies one base away.

The chain is made from TRBV12-3 or TRBV12-4 and TRBJ2-5, with a tentative D gene TRBD2 over 7 matching bases. The sequenced sample consisted of peripheral blood. This receptor was taken from a man between 40 and 49 years old with active or convalescent COVID-19. The CDR3 reads CASSFGGHPTQYF. Read as DNA, the sequence is TGTGCCAGCAGTTTCGGGGGGCACCCGACCCAGTACTTC.